These 25 T cell receptor beta chains originate from one sample sequenced in a study of T cell responses to AZD1222 COVID-19 vaccine. TCRdb's table, derived via immunoSEQ multiplex PCR, lists solely in-frame clones and lacks some. The repertoire holds roughly 120,000 clones, with more than 75% as singletons. Sequenced here: peripheral blood, sampled on day 0 of AZD1222 vaccination. The receptors come from an adult in good health.

V and J are TRBV10-3 and TRBJ1-2; TRBD1 might be the D (5 bases). Trimming removed 4 bases from V and 3 bases from J, with 9 bases in between. This CDR3 is 13 amino acids long. CDR1 and CDR2 (germline): ENHRY, SYGVKD. CDR3 in DNA: TGTGCCATCAGTGGGCTGGGGGACTATGGCTACACCTTC. It encodes CAISGLGDYGYTF.

This clone was counted between two and nine times. The V call is TRBV18, the J call TRBJ1-2; D call uncertain. The CDR3 is 14 amino acids. V was pared by 3 bases and J by 6 bases, with 14 bases between. Germline V gene data show CDR1 as KGHSH and CDR2 as LQKENI. The CDR3 DNA reads as TGTGCCAGCTCACCCGGCGGGCCCTCTAATGGCTACACCTTC. It specifies CASSPGGPSNGYTF.

The V gene is TRBV7-9, the J gene TRBJ2-7; 10 bases are shared with TRBD1. The CDR3 is 14 amino acids. Germline CDR1 is SEHNR and CDR2 is FQNEAQ (reference sequence). Germline trimming cut 7 bases from V and 5 bases from J; bases unmatched to any gene: 8. The CDR3 sequence: CASILSDRGHEQYF. For the CDR3, the DNA is TGTGCCAGCATCCTTAGTGACAGGGGGCACGAGCAGTACTTC.

V is TRBV7-2 and J is TRBJ1-5, with D perhaps matching TRBD1 (5 bases). Germline V gives CDR1 SGHTA, CDR2 FQGNSA. This CDR3 spans 14 amino acids. Trimming stripped 5 bases from V and 3 bases from J, with 11 bases between. This CDR3 reads CASSGDGFNQPQHF. CDR3 coding DNA: TGTGCCAGCAGCGGGGACGGATTCAATCAGCCCCAGCATTTT.

This chain connects TRBV6-5 to TRBJ2-3; TRBD2 matches at 8 bases. The CDR3 spans 15 residues. The V gene end was trimmed by 6 bases and the J gene end by 1 base; junction bases not matched to a gene: 6. Germline assignment: CDR1 MNHEY and CDR2 SVGAGI. The CDR3 DNA follows: TGTGCCAGCAGACGTGGACTAGCAGGCACAGATACGCAGTATTTT. This gives the protein CASRRGLAGTDTQYF.

This rearrangement joins TRBV6-2 or TRBV6-3 to TRBJ2-6; D may be TRBD1 or TRBD2 (5 bases each). The CDR3 runs 18 residues. CDR1 is MNHEY, CDR2 SVGEGT, per germline. With 2 bases removed from V and 7 bases from J, the gap between germline ends came to 21 bases. The CDR3 DNA follows: TGTGCCAGCAGTTACCCTCACCGGGACGGCTGGAGAGCCAACGTCCTGACTTTC. Translating gives CASSYPHRDGWRANVLTF.

The V and J genes are TRBV3-1 (or the pseudogene TRBV3-2) and TRBJ1-4; D not certain. This CDR3 region has 14 residues. The germline V gene has CDR1 LGHDT and CDR2 YNNKEL (reference sequence). V was trimmed by 5 bases and J by 8 bases, leaving 15 bases between them. Here the CDR3 reads CASSATTLREKLFF. The CDR3 nucleotides read TGTGCCAGCAGCGCGACAACCTTGAGGGAAAAACTGTTTTTT.

The rearrangement links TRBV11-3 to TRBJ2-7; 7 nucleotides line up with TRBD2. The CDR3 has 13 residues. CDR1 and CDR2 (germline): SGHNT, YENEEA. V lost 4 bases to trimming and J lost 5 bases; unmatched junction nucleotides: 5. The CDR3 spells CASSSPGRDEQYF. Written as DNA, the CDR3 is TGTGCCAGCAGCTCCCCGGGGAGGGACGAGCAGTACTTC.

This chain joins TRBV5-1 and TRBJ1-1; tentatively, D is TRBD1 (6 bases). The CDR3 loop spans 16 amino acids. Germline-derived CDR1 and CDR2 are SGHRS and YFSETQ. V was trimmed by 4 bases and J by 1 base, leaving 17 bases between them. In DNA, the CDR3 is TGCGCCAGCAGCCCAGGACAGACCGTTCAGAACACTGAAGCTTTCTTT. This encodes CASSPGQTVQNTEAFF.

This rearrangement joins TRBV7-2 to TRBJ2-2; the match to TRBD1 covers 10 bases. This CDR3 spans 18 amino acids. Germline V gene sequence: CDR1 SGHTA, CDR2 FQGNSA. With V trimmed by 4 bases and J by 3 bases, 11 bases remained unmatched. This CDR3 is CASSSPGTGVLYTGELFF. The CDR3 DNA reads TGTGCCAGCAGCTCGCCCGGGACAGGGGTTCTATACACCGGGGAGCTGTTTTTT.

This clone was found a few times. The chain recombines TRBV7-8 with TRBJ2-1, with 7 bases aligning to TRBD1. V was pared by 4 bases and J by 0 bases, with 12 bases of the junction left unmatched. Germline-derived CDR1 and CDR2 are SGHVS and FQNEAQ. This CDR3 is 18 amino acids long. CDR3 in DNA: TGTGCCAGCAGCTCTCCTCACAGGGGTGAAAGCTCCTACAATGAGCAGTTCTTC. Protein sequence: CASSSPHRGESSYNEQFF.

Details on this clone: The sample has other DNA sequences that encode this CDR3 too. The rearrangement uses TRBV6-1 and TRBJ2-1, with 13 positions matching TRBD2. With V trimmed by 4 bases and J by 4 bases, 4 bases remained unmatched. The germline CDR1 and CDR2 sequences are MNHNS and SASEGT. CDR3 length: 16 amino acids. The CDR3 loop is CASSGWTSGGYNEQFF. CDR3 DNA sequence: TGTGCCAGCAGTGGCTGGACTAGCGGGGGTTACAATGAGCAGTTCTTC.

This rearrangement joins TRBV28 to TRBJ2-3; 9 bases align to TRBD2. The V gene end was trimmed by 6 bases and the J gene end by 9 bases; junction bases not matched to a gene: 10. Germline V gives CDR1 MDHEN, CDR2 SYDVKM. This CDR3 contains 14 residues. In DNA form, the CDR3 reads TGTGCCAGCAGACAACTAGCGGGTTCGGCCACGCAGTATTTT. Its protein is CASRQLAGSATQYF.

V is TRBV6-2 or TRBV6-3 and J is TRBJ2-7; 8 nucleotides align to TRBD1. Germline lookup yields CDR1 MNHEY and CDR2 SVGEGT. Unmatched junction bases numbered 5, after V lost 2 bases and J lost 5 bases. CDR3 length: 14 residues. The CDR3 bases are TGTGCCAGCAGTTACGGACAGGGTGGCCACGAGCAGTACTTC. It specifies CASSYGQGGHEQYF.

This clone showed up just once. This sequence joins TRBV7-9 and TRBJ2-3, with D unresolved. Per germline, CDR1 SEHNR and CDR2 FQNEAQ (reference sequence). Trimming pared 0 bases from V and 2 bases from J, leaving 9 bases between. CDR3 length: 15 amino acids. The CDR3 bases are TGTGCCAGCAGCTTAGCCGCACTATACACAGATACGCAGTATTTT. Translated, it gives CASSLAALYTDTQYF.

The rearrangement uses TRBV7-2 and TRBJ2-1; D may be TRBD1 (6 bases). The germline gives CDR1 SGHTA, CDR2 FQGNSA. This CDR3 spans 15 amino acids. V was cut by 7 bases and J by 9 bases, with 22 bases left in between. The CDR3 reads CASILAGKPRGEQFF. The CDR3 coding sequence is TGTGCCAGCATCCTAGCAGGGAAACCCAGGGGTGAGCAGTTCTTC. Full variable domain (rest looked up from reference TRBV7-2 and TRBJ2-1): GAGVSQSPSNKVTEKGKDVELRCDPISGHTALYWYRQSLGQGLEFLIYFQGNSAPDKSGLPSDRFSAERTGGSVSTLTIQRTQQEDSAVYLCASILAGKPRGEQFFGPGTRLTVL.

V is TRBV28 and J is TRBJ2-5; 7 bases are shared with TRBD2. V dropped 6 bases and J dropped 7; count of bases not matched to a gene: 2. The CDR3 loop spans 11 amino acids. CDR1 and CDR2 (germline): MDHEN, SYDVKM. The chain's CDR3 is CASSSSGTQYF. The CDR3 region has the DNA TGTGCCAGCAGCTCTAGCGGGACCCAGTACTTC.

The chain links TRBV30 to TRBJ1-2; D not certain. This CDR3 contains 15 residues. Germline V lookup: CDR1 GTSNPN, CDR2 SVGIG (reference sequence). The CDR3 bases are TGTGCTTCGGTTGGGGTTCCCTTTAACCTTCGTGGCTACACCTTC. Residues: CASVGVPFNLRGYTF. Filled out from reference TRBV30 and TRBJ1-2, the complete variable domain reads SQTIHQWPATLVQPVGSPLSLECTVEGTSNPNLYWYRQAAGRGLQLLFYSVGIGQISSEVPQNLSASRPQDRQFILSSKKLLLSDSGFYLCASVGVPFNLRGYTFGSGTRLTVV.

V gene TRBV15 combines with J gene TRBJ2-1; possible D gene TRBD1, 5 bases. Germline values: CDR1 LNHNV, CDR2 YYDKDF (reference sequence). Trimming took 2 bases from V and 4 from J, leaving 12 bases between them. The CDR3 runs 15 residues. The CDR3 loop reads CATSRLQGPYNEQFF. As DNA, the CDR3 is TGTGCCACCAGCAGATTGCAGGGCCCTTACAATGAGCAGTTCTTC. The variable domain in full, with the rest retrieved from reference TRBV15 and TRBJ2-1, is DAMVIQNPRYQVTQFGKPVTLSCSQTLNHNVMYWYQQKSSQAPKLLFHYYDKDFNNEADTPDNFQSRRPNTSFCFLDIRSPGLGDTAMYLCATSRLQGPYNEQFFGPGTRLTVL.

The rearrangement links TRBV5-1 to TRBJ1-1; D is perhaps TRBD1 (6 bases). Germline CDR1 SGHRS, CDR2 YFSETQ. The CDR3 is 13 amino acids. The V gene lost 5 bases and the J gene lost 7 bases, with 15 bases spanning the gap. The CDR3 DNA sequence: TGCGCCAGCAGTTTCGACAGGCGTGGTGAAGCTTTCTTT. Translated: CASSFDRRGEAFF.

V is TRBV9 and J is TRBJ2-7; 8 bases agree with TRBD2. V gave up 2 bases and J gave up 6 bases; unmatched junction bases: 4. Germline V gene lookup returns CDR1 SGDLS and CDR2 YYNGEE. The CDR3 loop spans 13 amino acids. The CDR3, as DNA: TGTGCCAGCAGCGTGGGGACTAGTGGCGAGCAGTACTTC. Translating it yields CASSVGTSGEQYF.

The rearrangement uses TRBV29-1 and TRBJ1-2; 8 bases are shared with TRBD1. This CDR3 is 15 amino acids long. Germline CDR1 SQVTM, CDR2 ANQGSEA. With V trimmed by 4 bases and J by 5 bases, 12 bases remained unmatched. Here the CDR3 DNA reads TGCAGCGTTGTACAGGGGGGTCCCTCAAATTATGGCTACACCTTC. This gives the protein CSVVQGGPSNYGYTF. Drawing the rest from reference TRBV29-1 and TRBJ1-2, the complete variable domain is SAVISQKPSRDICQRGTSLTIQCQVDSQVTMMFWYRQQPGQSLTLIATANQGSEATYESGFVIDKFPISRPNLTFSTLTVSNMSPEDSSIYLCSVVQGGPSNYGYTFGSGTRLTVV.

The J gene is TRBJ2-7, the V gene TRBV5-1, with a possible D match to TRBD1 (6 bases). This CDR3 has 13 amino acids. V shed 0 bases and J shed 6 bases, with 10 bases lying between them. Germline lookup yields CDR1 SGHRS and CDR2 YFSETQ. The CDR3 spells CASSLEQGFEQYF. CDR3 bases: TGCGCCAGCAGCTTGGAACAGGGTTTCGAGCAGTACTTC.

The rearrangement joins TRBV7-9 to TRBJ2-3; the match to TRBD2 covers 12 bases. This CDR3 comprises 17 residues. Germline trimming cut 5 bases from V and 3 bases from J; bases unmatched to any gene: 9. Germline CDR1 is SEHNR and CDR2 is FQNEAQ (reference sequence). In DNA, the CDR3 is TGTGCCAGCAGCGCCAAACTACTAGCGGGAGGAACAGATACGCAGTATTTT. It translates to CASSAKLLAGGTDTQYF. Based on the CDR3 plus reference TRBV7-9 and TRBJ2-3, the full variable domain is DTGVSQNPRHKITKRGQNVTFRCDPISEHNRLYWYRQTLGQGPEFLTYFQNEAQLEKSRLLSDRFSAERPKGSFSTLEIQRTEQGDSAMYLCASSAKLLAGGTDTQYFGPGTRLTVL.

This clone was seen only once. V gene TRBV9 combines with J gene TRBJ1-3; D remains ambiguous. The germline CDR1 and CDR2 sequences are SGDLS and YYNGEE. V shed 3 bases and J shed 6 bases, with 13 bases lying between them. CDR3 length equals 14 residues. As DNA, the CDR3 is TGTGCCAGCAGCGCCAACAACGCGGTAAACACCATATATTTT. It translates to CASSANNAVNTIYF.